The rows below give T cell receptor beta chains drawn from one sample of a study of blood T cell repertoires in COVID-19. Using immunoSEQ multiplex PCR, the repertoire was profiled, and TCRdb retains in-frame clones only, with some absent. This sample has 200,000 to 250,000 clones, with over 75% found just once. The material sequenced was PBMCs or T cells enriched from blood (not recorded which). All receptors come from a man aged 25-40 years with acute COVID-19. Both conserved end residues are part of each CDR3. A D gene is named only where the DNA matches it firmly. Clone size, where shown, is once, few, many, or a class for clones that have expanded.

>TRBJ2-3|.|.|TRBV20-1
TGCAGTGTTGCCCCCGGGGAAGCGCAGTATTTT
CSVAPGEAQYF
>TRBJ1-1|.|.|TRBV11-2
TGTGCCAGCAGCTTAGATGGTGGAGTTCACACTGAAGCTTTCTTT
CASSLDGGVHTEAFF
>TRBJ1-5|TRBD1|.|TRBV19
TGTGCCAGTAGTATGAGCGGACAGGGTGGTAGCCAGCCCCAGCATTTT
CASSMSGQGGSQPQHF
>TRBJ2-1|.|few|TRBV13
TGTGCCAGCAGGCCGCAAGGGGCGGCAAACAATGAGCAGTTCTTC
CASRPQGAANNEQFF
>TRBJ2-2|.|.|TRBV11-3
TGTGCCAGCAGCTCGACAGGCCTCACCGGGGAGCTGTTTTTT
CASSSTGLTGELFF
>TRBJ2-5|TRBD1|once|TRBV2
TGTGCCAGCAGTGCGGACAGGGCGCAAGAGACCCAGTACTTC
CASSADRAQETQYF
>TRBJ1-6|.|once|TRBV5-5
TGTGCCAGCAGCTTGGGTATTTCGGTGAATAATTCACCCCTCCACTTT
CASSLGISVNNSPLHF
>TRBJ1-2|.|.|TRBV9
TGTGCCAGCAGCCCCCACGACAGAAACTATGGCTACACCTTC
CASSPHDRNYGYTF
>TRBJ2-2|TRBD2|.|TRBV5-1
TGCGCCAGCAGCTTGACTAGCGGTACCGGGGAGCTGTTTTTT
CASSLTSGTGELFF
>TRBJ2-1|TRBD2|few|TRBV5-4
TGTGCCAGCAGCCCTTCTAGCGGGGGGGCATTTTCCAATGAGCAGTTCTTC
CASSPSSGGAFSNEQFF
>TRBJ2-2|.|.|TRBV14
TGTGCCAGCAGCCAAGAGATTTCGGCAGGGAATTTCGGAACCGGGGAGCTGTTTTTT
CASSQEISAGNFGTGELFF
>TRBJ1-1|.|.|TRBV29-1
TGCAGCGTTGAACGAGGGCCCCTGAACACTGAAGCTTTCTTT
CSVERGPLNTEAFF
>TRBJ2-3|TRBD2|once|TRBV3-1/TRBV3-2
TGTGCCAGCAGCCCAGGGAGGGCGAGAGGGACAGATACGCAGTATTTT
CASSPGRARGTDTQYF
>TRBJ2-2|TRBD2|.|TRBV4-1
TGCGCCAGCAGTCTAGCGGGGGGCGGGAACACCGGGGAGCTGTTTTTT
CASSLAGGGNTGELFF
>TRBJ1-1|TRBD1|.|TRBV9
TGTGCCAGCAGCGAGACGACAGGGCTGAACACTGAAGCTTTCTTT
CASSETTGLNTEAFF
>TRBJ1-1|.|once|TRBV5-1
TGCGCCAGCAGAGCGAGCAGGGCTCCGAACACTGAAGCTTTCTTT
CASRASRAPNTEAFF
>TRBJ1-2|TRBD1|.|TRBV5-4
TGTGCCAGCACCCCCGGAGGGGGCAAATATGGCTACACCTTC
CASTPGGGKYGYTF
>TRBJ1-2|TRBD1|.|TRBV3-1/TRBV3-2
TGTGCCAGCAGCCCGATGGGCAGGGGGGAGGGCTACACCTTC
CASSPMGRGEGYTF
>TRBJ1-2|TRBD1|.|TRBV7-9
TGTGCCAGCAGCCCCGTAGGACAGGGGGCGACTGGCTACACCTTC
CASSPVGQGATGYTF
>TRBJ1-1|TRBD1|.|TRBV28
TGTGCCAGCAGTAACAACAGGGGGCGGGGGAACACTGAAGCTTTCTTT
CASSNNRGRGNTEAFF
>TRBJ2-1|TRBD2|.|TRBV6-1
TGTGCCAGCAGTGAAGAAGCGGGGGGTAACAATGAGCAGTTCTTC
CASSEEAGGNNEQFF
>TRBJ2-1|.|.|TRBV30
TGTGCCTCGTCCCGGGTGGATAATGAGCAGTTCTTC
CASSRVDNEQFF
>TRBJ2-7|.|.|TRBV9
TGTGCCAGCAGCACCCACAGGTTAGGCTACGAGCAGTACTTC
CASSTHRLGYEQYF
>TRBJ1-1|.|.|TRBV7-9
TGTGCCAGCAGCCCTGGGGGCAGGAGGAACACTGAAGCTTTCTTT
CASSPGGRRNTEAFF
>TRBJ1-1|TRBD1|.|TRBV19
TGTGCCAGTAGTAGCGACAGGGGGCGTTTGGTGAACACTGAAGCTTTCTTT
CASSSDRGRLVNTEAFF
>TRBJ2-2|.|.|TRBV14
TGTGCCAGCAGCCAAGGTTTAGCCTTGAACACCGGGGAGCTGTTTTTT
CASSQGLALNTGELFF
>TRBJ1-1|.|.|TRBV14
TGTGCCAGCAGCCTTGGGACACAGAACACTGAAGCTTTCTTT
CASSLGTQNTEAFF
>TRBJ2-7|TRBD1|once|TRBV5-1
TGCGCCAGCAGCCCCCCAAGGACAGGCGTACCCTACGAGCAGTACTTC
CASSPPRTGVPYEQYF
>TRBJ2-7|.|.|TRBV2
TGTGCCAGCAGTGTTAAGTTGACAGAAAGCTCCTACGAGCAGTACTTC
CASSVKLTESSYEQYF
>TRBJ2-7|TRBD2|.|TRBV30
TGTGCCTGGAGTGCCCGGACTAGCCCCTACGAGCAGTACTTC
CAWSARTSPYEQYF
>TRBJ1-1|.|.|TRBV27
TGTGCCAGCAGTTTACAGGGCGGTTTGAACACTGAAGCTTTCTTT
CASSLQGGLNTEAFF
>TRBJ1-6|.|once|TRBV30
TGTGCCTGGAGTTTCTACTCCGGGGGGGGGACTTCACCCCTCCACTTT
CAWSFYSGGGTSPLHF
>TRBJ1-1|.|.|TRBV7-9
TGTGCCAGCAGCTCCGCGGGGGGTGGGACTGAAGCTTTCTTT
CASSSAGGGTEAFF
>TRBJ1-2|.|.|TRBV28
TGTGCCAGCAGTTTAAAGTGGGGGCTAGGCTCCTACACCTTC
CASSLKWGLGSYTF
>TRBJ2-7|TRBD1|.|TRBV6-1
TGTGCCAGCAGTGAAAGCCCAGGGGGACCGCCAACCTACGAGCAGTACTTC
CASSESPGGPPTYEQYF
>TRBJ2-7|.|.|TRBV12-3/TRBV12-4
TGTGCCAGCAGTTTAGGACGGAGCTACGAGCAGTACTTC
CASSLGRSYEQYF
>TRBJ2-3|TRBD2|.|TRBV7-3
TGTGCCAGCAGCTCCCCTAGCGGGGGGAGCACAGATACGCAGTATTTT
CASSSPSGGSTDTQYF
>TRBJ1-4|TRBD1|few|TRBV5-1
TGCGCCAGCAGCGCCGGGACAGTCAATGAAAAACTGTTTTTT
CASSAGTVNEKLFF
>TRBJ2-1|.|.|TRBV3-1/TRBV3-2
TGTGCCAGCAGCCTAGGGACAACCACTTTCTCCAATGAGCAGTTCTTC
CASSLGTTTFSNEQFF
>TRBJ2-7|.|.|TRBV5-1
TGCGCCAGCAGCCCCCAAGGGGGGGCCAACGAGCAGTACTTC
CASSPQGGANEQYF
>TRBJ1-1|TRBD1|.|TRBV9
TGTGCCAGCAGCGACCAACAGGGGAGGAACACTGAAGCTTTCTTT
CASSDQQGRNTEAFF
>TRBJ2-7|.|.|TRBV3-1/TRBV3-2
TGTGCCAGCAGCAGACAGGAGTACGAGCAGTACTTC
CASSRQEYEQYF
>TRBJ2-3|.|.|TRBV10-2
TGCGCCAGCAGCCCCCCACCGGGGGAGACGCAGTATTTT
CASSPPPGETQYF
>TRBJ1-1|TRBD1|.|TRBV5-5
TGTGCCAGCAGCTTGGAGACAGGGGGCTGGTCGAACACTGAAGCTTTCTTT
CASSLETGGWSNTEAFF
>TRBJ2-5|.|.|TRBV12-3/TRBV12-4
TGTGCCAGCAGTTTAGGAGGGGGAGAGACCCAGTACTTC
CASSLGGGETQYF
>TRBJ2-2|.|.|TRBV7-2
TGTGCCAGCAGCTCGGGACTGGGAAACACCGGGGAGCTGTTTTTT
CASSSGLGNTGELFF
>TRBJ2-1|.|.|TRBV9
TGTGCCAGCAGCGTAGATAGCGGCCTCTACAATGAGCAGTTCTTC
CASSVDSGLYNEQFF